This TCR beta chain was identified in a study of blood T cell repertoires in COVID-19. Measured with immunoSEQ multiplex PCR; TCRdb has only the in-frame clones, and not every one. Of 340,000 or so clones in the sample, over 70% were seen once. This CDR3 contains 17 residues. Unmatched junction bases numbered 14, after V lost 4 bases and J lost 10 bases. The germline gives CDR1 KGHDR, CDR2 SFDVKD. This TCR was sampled from a young man with active or convalescent COVID-19. The genes are TRBV24-1 and TRBJ2-1, with TRBD2 matching 11 bases. Sample: peripheral blood. This chain's CDR3 is CATSEPPRSGRVREQFF. In nucleotides, the CDR3 is TGTGCCACCAGTGAGCCTCCTCGTAGCGGGAGGGTTAGGGAGCAGTTCTTC.